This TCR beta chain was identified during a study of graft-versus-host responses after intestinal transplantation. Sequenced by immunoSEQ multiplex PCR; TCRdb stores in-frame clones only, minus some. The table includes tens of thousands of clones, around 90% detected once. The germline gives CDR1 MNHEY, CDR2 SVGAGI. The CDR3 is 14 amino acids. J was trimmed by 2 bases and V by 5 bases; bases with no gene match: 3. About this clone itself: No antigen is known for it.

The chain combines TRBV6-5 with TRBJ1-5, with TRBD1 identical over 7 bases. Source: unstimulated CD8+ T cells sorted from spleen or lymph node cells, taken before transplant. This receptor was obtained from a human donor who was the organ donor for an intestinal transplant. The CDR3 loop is CASSPGGGNQPQHF. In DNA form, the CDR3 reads TGTGCCAGCAGTCCAGGGGGTGGCAATCAGCCCCAGCATTTT.